This is a list of T cell receptor beta chains from one sample in a study of identical twins. TCRdb re-called the 5' RACE reads through MiXCR, storing one row per CDR3 protein. Here the sample spans around 370,000 distinct CDR3 sequences, roughly 9% being singletons. Input material: naive T cells sorted from blood. Receptors originate from a woman in her forties or fifties in good health. Each CDR3 is given without its conserved first and last residue. The order of the fields is CDR3 length, V gene, CDR3 protein.

13,TRBV5-1,ASSLVPPSGTEAF
12,TRBV6-6,ASSYGGSRLEAF
15,TRBV11-3,ASSSSGTGGLTDTQY
17,TRBV11-2,ASSSPLNLPALYANVLT
10,TRBV6-5,ASQRDTGELF
12,TRBV12-3/TRBV12-4,ASRKDSYIGELF
10,TRBV3-1,ASSQGTYEQY
13,TRBV10-2,ASSDLRGGTGELF
15,TRBV7-2,ASSQNPGLAGGYEQY
12,TRBV10-3,AIRSSGQDYEQY
13,TRBV5-1,ASGTGGQTNEKLF
13,TRBV4-1,ASSQDGRLNTEAF
9,TRBV29-1,SVDRGPEAF
13,TRBV5-1,ASSPSARYYNKQF
15,TRBV4-2,ASSQEGGLAVTGELF
12,TRBV10-3,AIRGPGANQPQH
15,TRBV4-2,ASSHSSGQGKIGELF
13,TRBV29-1,SVLGQASGANVLT
11,TRBV12-5,ASGRGGRTEAF
10,TRBV15,ATSRPNYEQY
14,TRBV5-1,ASSLATGPSIDEQF
14,TRBV5-1,ASSPRGRNVNTEAF
11,TRBV6-2/TRBV6-3,ASSLAGEREQY
13,TRBV5-1,ASSTRAGVTGELF
15,TRBV6-5,ASSYSGLTRLNNEQF
13,TRBV5-1,ASRIAGDSTDTQY
15,TRBV3-1,ASSQETIAGSTDTQY